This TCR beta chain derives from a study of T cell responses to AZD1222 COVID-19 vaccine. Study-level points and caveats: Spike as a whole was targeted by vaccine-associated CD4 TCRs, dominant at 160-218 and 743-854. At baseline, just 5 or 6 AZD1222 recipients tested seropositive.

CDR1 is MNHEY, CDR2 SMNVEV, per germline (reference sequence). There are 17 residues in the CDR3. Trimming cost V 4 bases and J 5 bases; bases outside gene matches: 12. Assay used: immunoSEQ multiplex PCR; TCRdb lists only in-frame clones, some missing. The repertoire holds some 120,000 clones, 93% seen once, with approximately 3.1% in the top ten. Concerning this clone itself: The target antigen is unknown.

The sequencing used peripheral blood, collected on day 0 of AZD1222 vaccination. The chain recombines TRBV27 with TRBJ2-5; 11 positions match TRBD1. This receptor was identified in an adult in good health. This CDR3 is CASSYNYGQGARETQYF. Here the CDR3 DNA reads TGTGCCAGCAGTTATAATTATGGACAGGGGGCGCGGGAGACCCAGTACTTC.